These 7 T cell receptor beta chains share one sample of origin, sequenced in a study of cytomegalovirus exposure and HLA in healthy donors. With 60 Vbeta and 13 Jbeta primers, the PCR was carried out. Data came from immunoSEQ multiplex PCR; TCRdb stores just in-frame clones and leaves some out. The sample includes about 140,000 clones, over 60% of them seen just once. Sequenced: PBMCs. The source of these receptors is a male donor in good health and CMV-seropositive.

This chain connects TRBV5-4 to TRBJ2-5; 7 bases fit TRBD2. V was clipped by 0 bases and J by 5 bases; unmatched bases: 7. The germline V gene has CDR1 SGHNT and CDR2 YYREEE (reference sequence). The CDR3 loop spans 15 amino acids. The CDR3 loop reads CASSLESGVGETQYF. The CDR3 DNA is TGTGCCAGCAGCTTGGAAAGCGGGGTGGGGGAGACCCAGTACTTC. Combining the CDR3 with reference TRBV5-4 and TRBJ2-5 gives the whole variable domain ETGVTQSPTHLIKTRGQQVTLRCSSQSGHNTVSWYQQALGQGPQFIFQYYREEENGRGNFPPRFSGLQFPNYSSELNVNALELDDSALYLCASSLESGVGETQYFGPGTRLLVL.

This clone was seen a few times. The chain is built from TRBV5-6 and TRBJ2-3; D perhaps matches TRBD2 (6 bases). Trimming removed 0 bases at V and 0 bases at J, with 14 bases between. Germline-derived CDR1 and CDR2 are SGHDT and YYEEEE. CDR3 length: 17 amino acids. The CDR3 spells CASSLGGWGDSTDTQYF. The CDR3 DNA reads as TGTGCCAGCAGCTTGGGAGGGTGGGGGGACAGCACAGATACGCAGTATTTT.

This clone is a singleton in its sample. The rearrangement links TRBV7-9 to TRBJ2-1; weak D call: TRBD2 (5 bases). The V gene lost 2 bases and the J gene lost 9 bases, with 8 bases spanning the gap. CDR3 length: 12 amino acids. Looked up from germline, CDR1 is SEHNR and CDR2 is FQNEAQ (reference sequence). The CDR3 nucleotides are TGTGCCAGCAGCTTACTAGCAACTGAGCAGTTCTTC. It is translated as CASSLLATEQFF.

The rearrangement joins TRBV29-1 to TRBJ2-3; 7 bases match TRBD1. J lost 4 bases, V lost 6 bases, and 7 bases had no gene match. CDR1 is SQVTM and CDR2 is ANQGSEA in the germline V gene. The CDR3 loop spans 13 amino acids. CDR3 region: CSVATGEPDTQYF. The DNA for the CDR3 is TGCAGCGTGGCAACAGGGGAACCAGATACGCAGTATTTT.

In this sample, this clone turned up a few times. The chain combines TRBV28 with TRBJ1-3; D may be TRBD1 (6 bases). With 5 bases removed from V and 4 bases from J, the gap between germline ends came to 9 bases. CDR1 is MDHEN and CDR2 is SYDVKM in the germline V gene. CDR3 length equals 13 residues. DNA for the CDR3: TGTGCCAGCAGTCGACAGGCCGGAAACACCATATATTTT. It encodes CASSRQAGNTIYF.

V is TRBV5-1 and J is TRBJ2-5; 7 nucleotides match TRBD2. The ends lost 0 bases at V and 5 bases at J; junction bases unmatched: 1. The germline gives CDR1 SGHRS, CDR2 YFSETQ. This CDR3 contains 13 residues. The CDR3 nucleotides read TGCGCCAGCAGCTTGGCCGGGGGGGAGACCCAGTACTTC. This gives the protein CASSLAGGETQYF. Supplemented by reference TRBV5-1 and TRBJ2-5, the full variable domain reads KAGVTQTPRYLIKTRGQQVTLSCSPISGHRSVSWYQQTPGQGLQFLFEYFSETQRNKGNFPGRFSGRQFSNSRSEMNVSTLELGDSALYLCASSLAGGETQYFGPGTRLLVL.

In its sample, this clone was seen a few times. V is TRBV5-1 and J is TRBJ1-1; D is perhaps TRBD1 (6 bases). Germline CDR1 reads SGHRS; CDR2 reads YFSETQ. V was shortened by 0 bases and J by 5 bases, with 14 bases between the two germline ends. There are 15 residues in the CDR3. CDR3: CASSLVLSDSTEAFF. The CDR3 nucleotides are TGCGCCAGCAGCTTGGTGTTGTCGGACAGTACTGAAGCTTTCTTT.